A selection of T cell receptor beta chains follows, all from one sample in a study of T cells in Graves' hyperthyroidism and ophthalmopathy. TCRdb called the multiplex PCR reads again in MiXCR, with one record for every CDR3 protein. The data contain roughly 500,000 distinct CDR3 sequences, approximately 15% of them singletons. Sequencing was performed on blood. These receptors were obtained from a woman aged 30 to 39 with Graves' hyperthyroidism that later progressed to Graves' ophthalmopathy. Both conserved end residues are part of each CDR3. The D gene is left open where the match is weak. Some rows mark clone size as missing; the rest say once, few, many or name a class of expanded clone.

v_gene: TRBV7-8
abundance: -
len: 14
j_gene: TRBJ1-2
d_gene: TRBD1
CDR3nt: TGTGCCAGCAGCCCGCGGGACAGCTTCTATGGCTACACCTTC
CDR3aa: CASSPRDSFYGYTF

v_gene: TRBV11-3
abundance: many
len: 19
j_gene: TRBJ1-1
d_gene: -
CDR3nt: TGTGCCAGCAGCTTAGCCTTCCTAACCCCGGGGGAGGAGGCCACTGAAGCTTTCTTT
CDR3aa: CASSLAFLTPGEEATEAFF

v_gene: TRBV20-1
abundance: many
len: 13
j_gene: TRBJ2-3
d_gene: TRBD1
CDR3nt: TGCAGTGCTGCGACAGGGGTGGGAGATACGCAGTATTTT
CDR3aa: CSAATGVGDTQYF

v_gene: TRBV18
abundance: many
len: 14
j_gene: TRBJ1-4
d_gene: -
CDR3nt: TGTGCCAGCTCACCACAGGGGGCTAATGAAAAACTGTTTTTT
CDR3aa: CASSPQGANEKLFF

v_gene: TRBV27
abundance: -
len: 12
j_gene: TRBJ1-1
d_gene: -
CDR3nt: TGTGCCAGCAGTTCCACCGGGATAGATGCTTTCTTT
CDR3aa: CASSSTGIDAFF

v_gene: TRBV7-3
abundance: -
len: 15
j_gene: TRBJ1-2
d_gene: -
CDR3nt: TGTGCCAGCAGCTTAGCGGCCGGCCAGGCGTATGGCTACACCTTC
CDR3aa: CASSLAAGQAYGYTF

v_gene: TRBV27
abundance: many
len: 15
j_gene: TRBJ1-1
d_gene: -
CDR3nt: TGTGCCAGCAGTGTGAACCTCGGAGGTCACACTGAAGCTTTCTTT
CDR3aa: CASSVNLGGHTEAFF

v_gene: TRBV24-1
abundance: many
len: 15
j_gene: TRBJ2-2
d_gene: -
CDR3nt: TGTGCCACCAGTTCAAATAGCGGGAACACCGGGGAGCTGTTTTTT
CDR3aa: CATSSNSGNTGELFF

v_gene: TRBV11-1
abundance: many
len: 15
j_gene: TRBJ2-1
d_gene: TRBD2
CDR3nt: TGTGCCAGCAGCAACGGACTAGCGTTTTACAATGAGCAGTTCTTC
CDR3aa: CASSNGLAFYNEQFF

v_gene: TRBV19
abundance: many
len: 19
j_gene: TRBJ1-5
d_gene: TRBD1
CDR3nt: TGTGCCAGTAGTATAACACTTCAACAGGGGGCTGGTAGCAATCAGCCCCAGCATTTT
CDR3aa: CASSITLQQGAGSNQPQHF

v_gene: TRBV28
abundance: many
len: 13
j_gene: TRBJ2-1
d_gene: -
CDR3nt: TGTGCCAGCAGTTTGTCTCTGCGCGGTGAGCAGTTCTTC
CDR3aa: CASSLSLRGEQFF

v_gene: TRBV7-3
abundance: many
len: 19
j_gene: TRBJ2-2
d_gene: TRBD2
CDR3nt: TGTGCCAGCAGCTTAGGCCCGGGAGCGGGAGTTGAGTTCACCGGGGAGCTGTTTTTT
CDR3aa: CASSLGPGAGVEFTGELFF

v_gene: TRBV6-1
abundance: few
len: 14
j_gene: TRBJ1-5
d_gene: TRBD1
CDR3nt: TGTGCCAGCAGTGCTACAGGGGCCCGGCAGCCCCAGCATTTT
CDR3aa: CASSATGARQPQHF

v_gene: TRBV20-1
abundance: many
len: 12
j_gene: TRBJ2-7
d_gene: TRBD1
CDR3nt: TGCAGTGCGGGGACAGGGGGCAACGAGCAGTACTTC
CDR3aa: CSAGTGGNEQYF

v_gene: TRBV18
abundance: -
len: 17
j_gene: TRBJ1-2
d_gene: -
CDR3nt: TGTGCCAGCTCCGGTGCTAAAGGGGGTACGGCGACAAACGGCTACACCTTC
CDR3aa: CASSGAKGGTATNGYTF

v_gene: TRBV14
abundance: many
len: 18
j_gene: TRBJ2-7
d_gene: TRBD2
CDR3nt: TGTGCCAGCAGCCGACCGGGACTAGCGGGAGGTTCCACCTACGAGCAGTACTTC
CDR3aa: CASSRPGLAGGSTYEQYF

v_gene: TRBV27
abundance: many
len: 16
j_gene: TRBJ1-5
d_gene: TRBD1
CDR3nt: TGTGCCAGCAGCACCGGGACAGAGTATAGCAATCAGCCCCAGCATTTT
CDR3aa: CASSTGTEYSNQPQHF

v_gene: TRBV2
abundance: many
len: 12
j_gene: TRBJ1-4
d_gene: -
CDR3nt: TGTGCCAGCAGTGAATTCTCCAAGAAACTGTTTTTT
CDR3aa: CASSEFSKKLFF

v_gene: TRBV4-2
abundance: many
len: 12
j_gene: TRBJ2-7
d_gene: TRBD1
CDR3nt: TGTGCCAGCAGCCGAGACAGGGTCGAGCAGTACTTC
CDR3aa: CASSRDRVEQYF

v_gene: TRBV24-1
abundance: many
len: 15
j_gene: TRBJ1-5
d_gene: -
CDR3nt: TGTGCCACCAGTGATAACGGCTTAGGGGATCAGCCCCAGCATTTT
CDR3aa: CATSDNGLGDQPQHF

v_gene: TRBV5-5
abundance: many
len: 17
j_gene: TRBJ2-1
d_gene: -
CDR3nt: TGTGCCAGCAGCTCCGTTCGTACAGGCGTAGGGGGGAATGAGCAGTTCTTC
CDR3aa: CASSSVRTGVGGNEQFF

v_gene: TRBV27
abundance: many
len: 16
j_gene: TRBJ2-3
d_gene: -
CDR3nt: TGTGCCAGCAGTGCCTACTCATACTCTGGACAGTATACGCAGTATTTT
CDR3aa: CASSAYSYSGQYTQYF

v_gene: TRBV5-4
abundance: few
len: 13
j_gene: TRBJ2-7
d_gene: TRBD1
CDR3nt: TGTGCCAGCAGCTTAAGGGGGCAGGACGAGCAGTACTTC
CDR3aa: CASSLRGQDEQYF

v_gene: TRBV5-5
abundance: -
len: 13
j_gene: TRBJ2-6
d_gene: -
CDR3nt: TGTGCCACTGGTATCTCTGGGGCCAACGTCCTGACTTTC
CDR3aa: CATGISGANVLTF

v_gene: TRBV6-5
abundance: many
len: 13
j_gene: TRBJ1-1
d_gene: -
CDR3nt: TGTGCCAGCAGTTACCTAGCTGCCCACGAAGCTTTCTTT
CDR3aa: CASSYLAAHEAFF

v_gene: TRBV30
abundance: many
len: 13
j_gene: TRBJ2-1
d_gene: -
CDR3nt: TGTGCCTGGAGTGTAAGGCCCCACAATGAGCAGTTCTTC
CDR3aa: CAWSVRPHNEQFF

v_gene: TRBV19
abundance: many
len: 13
j_gene: TRBJ1-1
d_gene: -
CDR3nt: TGTGCCAGTAAGGTGCAGGTTTCGACTGAAGCTTTCTTT
CDR3aa: CASKVQVSTEAFF

v_gene: TRBV5-6
abundance: few
len: 14
j_gene: TRBJ1-5
d_gene: -
CDR3nt: TGTGCCAGCAGCTTGTTTGATCGCAGTCAGCCCCAGCATTTT
CDR3aa: CASSLFDRSQPQHF

v_gene: TRBV12-3/TRBV12-4
abundance: many
len: 12
j_gene: TRBJ2-7
d_gene: -
CDR3nt: TGTGCCAGCAGTTTATACAGCCGCGAGCAGTACTTC
CDR3aa: CASSLYSREQYF

v_gene: TRBV7-8
abundance: many
len: 14
j_gene: TRBJ1-1
d_gene: -
CDR3nt: TGTGCCAGCAGCCTTTACTCGGGCGCGGATGAGGTTTTCTTT
CDR3aa: CASSLYSGADEVFF

v_gene: TRBV3-1
abundance: many
len: 15
j_gene: TRBJ2-7
d_gene: -
CDR3nt: TGTGCCAGCAGCCAAGATAACAGGGTTCTCAACGAGCAGTACTTC
CDR3aa: CASSQDNRVLNEQYF

v_gene: TRBV9
abundance: once
len: 15
j_gene: TRBJ1-3
d_gene: -
CDR3nt: TGTGCCAGCAGCGTAGGGACAGAGTTCGGAAACACCATATTTTTT
CDR3aa: CASSVGTEFGNTIFF

v_gene: TRBV9
abundance: -
len: 19
j_gene: TRBJ2-7
d_gene: TRBD2
CDR3nt: TGTGCCAGCAGCACCCAACCTCCCGGGACTAGCGGCCTTACCTACGAGCAGTACTTC
CDR3aa: CASSTQPPGTSGLTYEQYF

v_gene: TRBV18
abundance: -
len: 15
j_gene: TRBJ2-2
d_gene: TRBD2
CDR3nt: TGTGCCAGCTCATCGAAGCGGGAGACCACCGGGGAGCTGTTTTTT
CDR3aa: CASSSKRETTGELFF

v_gene: TRBV11-2
abundance: -
len: 15
j_gene: TRBJ1-1
d_gene: TRBD1
CDR3nt: TGTGCCAGCAGTCCGACAGGGAGAGTGAGGACTGAAGCTTTCTTT
CDR3aa: CASSPTGRVRTEAFF